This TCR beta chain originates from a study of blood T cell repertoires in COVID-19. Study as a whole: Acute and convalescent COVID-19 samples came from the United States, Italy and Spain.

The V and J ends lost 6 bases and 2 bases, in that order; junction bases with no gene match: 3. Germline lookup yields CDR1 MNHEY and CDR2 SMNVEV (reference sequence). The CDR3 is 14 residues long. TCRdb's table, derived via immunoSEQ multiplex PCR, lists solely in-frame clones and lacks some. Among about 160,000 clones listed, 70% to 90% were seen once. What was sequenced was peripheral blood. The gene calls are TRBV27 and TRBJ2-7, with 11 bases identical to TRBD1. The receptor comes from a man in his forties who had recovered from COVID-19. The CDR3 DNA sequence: TGTGCCAGCAGGCCGGGACAGGGGGCCTACGAGCAGTACTTC. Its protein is CASRPGQGAYEQYF.